This TCR beta chain was retrieved from a study of OX40 agonist ivuxolimab in advanced cancers. Study-level points and caveats: Doses of 0.1 to 3.0 mg/kg were accompanied by clonal expansion of CD4+ and CD8+ blood T cells by week 6.

Samples were taken at baseline and on day 1 of cycles 4 and 7. V lost 4 bases to trimming and J lost 5 bases; unmatched junction nucleotides: 7. This CDR3 spans 14 amino acids. The germline V gene encodes CDR1 LGHNA and CDR2 YNFKEQ. A note on this clone: Its specificity is unknown.

Some clones are missing from TCRdb's copy, which holds only in-frame ones; the method was immunoSEQ multiplex PCR. The data hold tens of thousands of clones, with roughly 90% observed a single time. V usage is TRBV4-2 and J usage is TRBJ2-7; 8 bases map to TRBD1. This clonotype was obtained from an adult with an advanced solid tumor such as melanoma, head and neck, liver or kidney cancer. The starting material was CD4+ or CD8+ T cells sorted from blood, obtained in a trial of the OX40 agonist ivuxolimab. The CDR3 sequence: CASSPRTGGDEQYF. In nucleotides, the CDR3 is TGTGCCAGCAGCCCCAGAACAGGGGGTGACGAGCAGTACTTC.